The TCR beta chain under discussion was sequenced for a study of PD-1 blockade in mismatch repair-deficient tumors (dated by TCRdb to 2015 to 2018). Some background on the complete study: Between late 2013 and late 2016, roughly 84 consecutive patients with 11 to 13 mismatch repair-deficient cancer types, all previously treated and progressing, were enrolled in the trial. Tumor-associated T cell clones in the peripheral blood of patients responding to PD-1 blockade were tracked using deep sequencing of TCR CDR3 regions.

For every enrolled patient, mismatch repair deficiency was confirmed by either polymerase chain reaction or immunohistochemistry. A few patients who responded to pembrolizumab therapy underwent TCR sequencing. In the phase II trial, pembrolizumab PD-1 blockade was tested prospectively in advanced mismatch repair-deficient cancers, no matter which tissue of origin the cancers came from. Peripheral blood T cell samples were collected serially, before PD-1 blockade began and at several time points afterward. The timing of each blood sample was reported as weeks after the first dose of pembrolizumab. A note on this clone: Its antigen is still unknown. There are no base qualities to consult, and no much larger clone falls within one base.

As encoded in the germline V gene (reference sequence), CDR1 is WNHNN while CDR2 is SYGVQD. V sheds 6 bases and J sheds 3 bases, leaving 15 bases between their ends. The CDR3 runs 14 amino acids, cysteine and phenylalanine included. Just CDR3 DNA is preserved here, 42 bases in frame from base 1. Broad study findings and their caveats: After pembrolizumab, tumor-resident clones, which were often undetectable in blood before treatment, expanded rapidly and then contracted, generally ahead of radiologic responses.

The library was obtained by the immunoSEQ multiplex PCR assay. As stored in TCRdb, this immuneACCESS dataset retains in-frame rearrangements with V and J assigned. A fraction of the clones does not appear; measured against another copy, unresolved V genes explain less than half of the discrepancy, and the remainder lacks a known reason. In this sample the table shows more than 95,000 clones, about 86% of which occur a single time. About 13% of the sample goes to the ten largest clones. Source: peripheral blood, taken 44 weeks after starting pembrolizumab. The sequence was obtained from an adult with mismatch repair-deficient cancer. This chain is built from TRBV10-1 and TRBJ2-7, with TRBD1 tentatively as D gene (6 bases match). The DNA sequence is as follows: TGCGCCAGCAGCGACTCGGACAGCAGCTACGAGCAGTACTTC. Its product reads: CASSDSDSSYEQYF.